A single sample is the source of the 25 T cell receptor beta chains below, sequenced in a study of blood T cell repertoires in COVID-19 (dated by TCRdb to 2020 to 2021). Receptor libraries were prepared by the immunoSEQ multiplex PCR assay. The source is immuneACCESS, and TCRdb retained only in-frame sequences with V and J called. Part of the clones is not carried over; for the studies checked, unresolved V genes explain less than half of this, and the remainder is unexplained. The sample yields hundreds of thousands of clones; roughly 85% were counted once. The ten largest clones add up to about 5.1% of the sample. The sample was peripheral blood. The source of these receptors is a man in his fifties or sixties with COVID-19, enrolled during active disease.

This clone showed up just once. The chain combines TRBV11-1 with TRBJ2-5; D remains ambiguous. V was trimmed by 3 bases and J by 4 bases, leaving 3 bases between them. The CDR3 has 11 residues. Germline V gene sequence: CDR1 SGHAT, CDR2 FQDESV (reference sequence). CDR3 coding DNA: TGTGCCAGCAGCTTTCGAGAGACCCAGTACTTC. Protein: CASSFRETQYF.

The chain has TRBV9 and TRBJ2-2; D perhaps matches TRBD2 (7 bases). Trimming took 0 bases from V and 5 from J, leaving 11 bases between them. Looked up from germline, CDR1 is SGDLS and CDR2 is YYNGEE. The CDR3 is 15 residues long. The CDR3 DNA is TGTGCCAGCAGCGTAGCGGGGGGCGGGACCGGGGAGCTGTTTTTT. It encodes CASSVAGGGTGELFF.

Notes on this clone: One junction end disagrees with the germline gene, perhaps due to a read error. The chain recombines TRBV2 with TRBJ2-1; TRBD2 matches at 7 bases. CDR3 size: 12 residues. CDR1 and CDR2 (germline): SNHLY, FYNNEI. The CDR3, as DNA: TGTGCCAGCAGTAAAGCGCGGGGGAGTAAGTTCTTC. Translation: CASSKARGSKFF.

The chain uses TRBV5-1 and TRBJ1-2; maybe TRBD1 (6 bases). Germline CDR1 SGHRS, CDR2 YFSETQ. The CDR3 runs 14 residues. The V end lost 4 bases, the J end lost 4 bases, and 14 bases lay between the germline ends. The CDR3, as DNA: TGCGCCAGCAGCGCGGACAGAAGTTTCTATGGCTACACCTTC. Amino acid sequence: CASSADRSFYGYTF.

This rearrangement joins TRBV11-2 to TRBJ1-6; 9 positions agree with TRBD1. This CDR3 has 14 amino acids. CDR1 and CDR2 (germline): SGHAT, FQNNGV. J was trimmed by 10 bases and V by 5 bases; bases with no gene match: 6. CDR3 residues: CASSQGQGTSPLHF. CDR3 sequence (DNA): TGTGCCAGCAGCCAAGGACAGGGGACGTCACCCCTCCACTTT.

CDR3 protein: CASSLHPVGLSLLAAGDDNEQFF. CDR3 DNA: TGTGCCAGCAGCTTACATCCCGTAGGGTTGTCCCTACTGGCGGCGGGGGATGACAATGAGCAGTTCTTC. The V and J genes are TRBV28 and TRBJ2-1, with 7 nucleotides matching TRBD2. Germline V gene lookup returns CDR1 MDHEN and CDR2 SYDVKM. The ends lost 6 bases at V and 5 bases at J; junction bases unmatched: 34. The CDR3 has 23 residues.

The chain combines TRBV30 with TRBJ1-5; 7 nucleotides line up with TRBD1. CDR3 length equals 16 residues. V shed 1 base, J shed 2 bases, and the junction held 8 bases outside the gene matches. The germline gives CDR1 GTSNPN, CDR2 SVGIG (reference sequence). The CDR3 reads CAWSDRQGMRNQPQHF. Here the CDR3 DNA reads TGTGCCTGGAGTGACCGACAGGGAATGCGCAATCAGCCCCAGCATTTT.

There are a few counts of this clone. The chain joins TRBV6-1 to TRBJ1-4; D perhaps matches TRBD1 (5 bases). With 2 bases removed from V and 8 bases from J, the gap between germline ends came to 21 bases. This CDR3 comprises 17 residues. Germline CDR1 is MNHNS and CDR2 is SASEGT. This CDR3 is CASSEFREAGHGEKLFF. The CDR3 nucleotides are TGTGCCAGCAGTGAATTCCGAGAGGCAGGGCATGGAGAAAAACTGTTTTTT.

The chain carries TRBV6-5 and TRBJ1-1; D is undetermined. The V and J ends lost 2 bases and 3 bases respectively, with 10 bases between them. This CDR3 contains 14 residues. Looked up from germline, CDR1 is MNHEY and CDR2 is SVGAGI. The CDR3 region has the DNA TGTGCCAGCAGTTACGACTGGTCGGACACTGAAGCTTTCTTT. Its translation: CASSYDWSDTEAFF.

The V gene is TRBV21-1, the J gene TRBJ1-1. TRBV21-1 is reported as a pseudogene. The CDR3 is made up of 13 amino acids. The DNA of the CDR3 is TGTGCCAGCAGCCGTCCGGGGGGCACTGAAGCTTTCTTT. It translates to CASSRPGGTEAFF.

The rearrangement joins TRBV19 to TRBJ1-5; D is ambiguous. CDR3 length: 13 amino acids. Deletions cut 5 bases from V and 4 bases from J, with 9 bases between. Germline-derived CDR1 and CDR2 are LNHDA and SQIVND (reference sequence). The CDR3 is CASSPRLNQPQHF. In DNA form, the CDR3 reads TGTGCCAGTAGTCCCCGCCTAAATCAGCCCCAGCATTTT.

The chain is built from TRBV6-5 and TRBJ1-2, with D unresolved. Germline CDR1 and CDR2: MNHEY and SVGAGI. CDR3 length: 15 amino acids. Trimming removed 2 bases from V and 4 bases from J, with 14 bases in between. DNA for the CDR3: TGTGCCAGCAGTTACCCCCGGGGAGAGGGCTATGGCTACACCTTC. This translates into CASSYPRGEGYGYTF.

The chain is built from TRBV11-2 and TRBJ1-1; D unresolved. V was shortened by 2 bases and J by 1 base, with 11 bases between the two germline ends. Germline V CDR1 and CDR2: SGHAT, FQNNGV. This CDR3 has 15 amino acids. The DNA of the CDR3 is TGTGCCAGCAGCTTAACCCCGGGGAGGAACACTGAAGCTTTCTTT. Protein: CASSLTPGRNTEAFF.

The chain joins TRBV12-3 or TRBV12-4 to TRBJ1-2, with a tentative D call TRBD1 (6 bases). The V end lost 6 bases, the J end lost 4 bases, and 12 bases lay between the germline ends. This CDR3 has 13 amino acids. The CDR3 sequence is CASRPGTTYGYTF. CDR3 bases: TGTGCCAGCAGACCCGGGACAACCTATGGCTACACCTTC.

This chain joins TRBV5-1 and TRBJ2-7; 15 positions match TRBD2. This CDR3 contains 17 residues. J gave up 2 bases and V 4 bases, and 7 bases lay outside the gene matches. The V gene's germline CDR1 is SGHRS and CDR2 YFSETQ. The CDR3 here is CASSRTSGGAVAYEQYF. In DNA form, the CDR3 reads TGCGCCAGCAGCAGGACTAGCGGGGGGGCCGTCGCCTACGAGCAGTACTTC.

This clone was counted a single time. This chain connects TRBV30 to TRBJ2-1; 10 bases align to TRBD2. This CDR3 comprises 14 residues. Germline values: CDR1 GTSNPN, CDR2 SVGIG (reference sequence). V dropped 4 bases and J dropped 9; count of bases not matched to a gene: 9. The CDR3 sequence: CAWTEERGGVEQFF. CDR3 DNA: TGTGCCTGGACAGAAGAGCGGGGGGGCGTTGAGCAGTTCTTC.

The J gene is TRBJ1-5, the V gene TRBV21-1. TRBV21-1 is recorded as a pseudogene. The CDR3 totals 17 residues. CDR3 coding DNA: TGTGCCAGCAGGGGCCTATTAGGGGGGGCGCTTGGTCAGCCCCAGCATTTT. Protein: CASRGLLGGALGQPQHF.

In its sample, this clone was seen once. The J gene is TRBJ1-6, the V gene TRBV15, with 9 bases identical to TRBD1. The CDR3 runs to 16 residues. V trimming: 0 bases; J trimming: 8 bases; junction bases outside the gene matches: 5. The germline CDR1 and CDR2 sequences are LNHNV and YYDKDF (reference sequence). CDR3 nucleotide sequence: TGTGCCACCAGCAGAGACCCGGGACAGGGTCATTCACCCCTCCACTTT. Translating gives CATSRDPGQGHSPLHF.

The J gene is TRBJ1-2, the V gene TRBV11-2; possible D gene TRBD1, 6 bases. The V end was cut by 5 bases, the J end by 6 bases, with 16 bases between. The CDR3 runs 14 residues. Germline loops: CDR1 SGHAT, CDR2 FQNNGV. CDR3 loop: CASSHSDRENGYTF. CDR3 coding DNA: TGTGCCAGCAGCCACTCGGACAGAGAGAATGGCTACACCTTC.

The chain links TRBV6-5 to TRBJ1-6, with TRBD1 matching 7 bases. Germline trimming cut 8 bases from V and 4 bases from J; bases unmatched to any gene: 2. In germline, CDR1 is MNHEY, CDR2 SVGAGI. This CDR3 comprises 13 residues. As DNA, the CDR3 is TGTGCCAGCGGGACAGAGTATAATTCACCCCTCCACTTT. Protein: CASGTEYNSPLHF.

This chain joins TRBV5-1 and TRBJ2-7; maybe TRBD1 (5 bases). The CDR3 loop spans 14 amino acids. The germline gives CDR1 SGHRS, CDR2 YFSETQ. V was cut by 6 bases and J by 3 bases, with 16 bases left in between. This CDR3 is CASNGDAGFYEQYF. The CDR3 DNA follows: TGCGCCAGCAATGGCGACGCAGGGTTCTACGAGCAGTACTTC.

The CDR3 sequence is CAHTKTGGASYEQYF. The CDR3 nucleotides are TGTGCCCACACGAAGACAGGGGGAGCCTCCTACGAGCAGTACTTC. The chain carries TRBV30 and TRBJ2-7; 9 bases match TRBD1. V lost 8 bases, J lost 0 bases, and 11 bases stayed unmatched. The CDR3 length is 15 residues. CDR1 is GTSNPN, CDR2 SVGIG, per germline (reference sequence). Supplemented by reference TRBV30 and TRBJ2-7, the full variable domain reads SQTIHQWPATLVQPVGSPLSLECTVEGTSNPNLYWYRQAAGRGLQLLFYSVGIGQISSEVPQNLSASRPQDRQFILSSKKLLLSDSGFYLCAHTKTGGASYEQYFGPGTRLTVT.

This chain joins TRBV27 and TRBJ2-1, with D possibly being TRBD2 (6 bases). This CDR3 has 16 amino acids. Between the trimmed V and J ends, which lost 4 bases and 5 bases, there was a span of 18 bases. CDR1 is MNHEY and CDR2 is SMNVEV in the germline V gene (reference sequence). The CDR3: CASSSGTRPGNNEQFF. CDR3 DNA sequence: TGTGCCAGCAGTTCTGGGACTCGTCCTGGGAACAATGAGCAGTTCTTC.

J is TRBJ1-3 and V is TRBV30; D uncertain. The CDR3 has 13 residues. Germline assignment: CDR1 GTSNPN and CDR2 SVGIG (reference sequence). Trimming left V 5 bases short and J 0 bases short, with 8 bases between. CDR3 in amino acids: CAWSWSSGNTIYF. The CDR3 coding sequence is TGTGCCTGGTCTTGGAGCTCTGGAAACACCATATATTTT.

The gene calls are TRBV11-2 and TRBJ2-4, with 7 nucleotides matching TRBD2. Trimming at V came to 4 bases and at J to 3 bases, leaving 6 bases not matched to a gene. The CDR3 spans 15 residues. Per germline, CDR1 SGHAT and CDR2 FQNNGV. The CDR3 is CASSSLRGVKNIQYF. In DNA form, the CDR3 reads TGTGCCAGCAGCTCCCTTCGGGGGGTCAAAAACATTCAGTACTTC.